Following are 15 T cell receptor beta chains from one sample sequenced in a study of blood T cells in healthy people across ages. Primers used in a second PCR of about 6 to 11 cycles were a sample-barcoded 5' primer and a J-beta primer mix. TCRdb reprocessed the 5' RACE reads with MiXCR, giving one entry per CDR3 protein. The sample consists of 780,000 or so distinct CDR3 sequences, around 25% of them appearing once. This sample was shared with a second study, whose subject was T cells of mothers and their children.

Sequences were obtained from blood. These receptors all stem from a boy aged 10-17 years in good health.

This clonotype was observed a handful of times. The rearrangement links TRBV5-6 to TRBJ1-5, with TRBD1 matching 7 bases. CDR1 and CDR2 from the germline V gene are SGHDT and YYEEEE. The CDR3 sequence is 15 residues long. After removal of 3 bases from V and 6 bases from J, the junction contained 9 bases not matched to a gene. CDR3: CASSSQGRAAQPQHF. The CDR3 DNA reads as TGTGCCAGCAGCTCACAGGGGAGAGCGGCTCAGCCCCAGCATTTT.

This clonotype was counted a few times. The J gene is TRBJ2-5, the V gene TRBV18, with D perhaps matching TRBD1 or TRBD2 (5 bases each). The CDR3 contains 14 residues. The V end lost 1 base, the J end lost 11 bases, and 17 bases lay between the germline ends. In germline, CDR1 is KGHSH, CDR2 LQKENI. For the CDR3, the DNA is TGTGCCAGCTCACCACGCCGGGACGACTACGGGCAGTACTTC. Translation gives CASSPRRDDYGQYF.

This chain uses TRBV7-2 with TRBJ2-5; 7 bases match TRBD1. The DNA end is a closer match to TRBJ2-7, so the J assignment may be wrong. Germline values: CDR1 SGHTA, CDR2 FQGNSA. The CDR3 length is 14 residues. The CDR3 nucleotides are TGTGCCAGCAGCCCGGACAGGTTAGGCTACGAGCAGTACTTC. The encoded protein is CASSPDRLGYEQYF.

This clonotype was observed a few times. The chain joins TRBV15 to TRBJ2-5, with 9 bases aligning to TRBD1. Germline V gives CDR1 LNHNV, CDR2 YYDKDF (reference sequence). With V trimmed by 3 bases and J by 5 bases, 7 bases remained unmatched. The CDR3 extends over 15 amino acids. This chain's CDR3 is CATSRDTGGWETQYF. In DNA, the CDR3 is TGTGCCACCAGCAGGGATACAGGGGGCTGGGAGACCCAGTACTTC. Full variable domain (outside the CDR3, taken from reference TRBV15 and TRBJ2-5): DAMVIQNPRYQVTQFGKPVTLSCSQTLNHNVMYWYQQKSSQAPKLLFHYYDKDFNNEADTPDNFQSRRPNTSFCFLDIRSPGLGDTAMYLCATSRDTGGWETQYFGPGTRLLVL.

V is TRBV5-1 and J is TRBJ2-1; 8 bases fit TRBD1. Germline values: CDR1 SGHRS, CDR2 YFSETQ. The CDR3 runs to 16 residues. V trimming: 0 bases; J trimming: 3 bases; junction bases outside the gene matches: 5. The CDR3 reads CASSLVGTGDYNEQFF. DNA for the CDR3: TGCGCCAGCAGCTTGGTTGGGACAGGAGACTACAATGAGCAGTTCTTC.

This clonotype came up a few times. The chain is built from TRBV7-2 and TRBJ2-5; a weak D match, TRBD2 (5 bases). The J call may be mistaken, given a closer DNA end match to TRBJ2-1. The V gene's germline CDR1 is SGHTA and CDR2 FQGNSA. The CDR3 length is 14 residues. This CDR3 is CASSLSGINNEQFF. The DNA for the CDR3 is TGTGCCAGCAGCTTATCGGGGATCAACAATGAGCAGTTCTTC.

This clonotype was seen more than once but under ten times. The rearrangement uses TRBV6-5 and TRBJ1-5; TRBD1 agrees at 8 bases. The V gene's germline CDR1 is MNHEY and CDR2 SVGAGI. CDR3 length equals 15 residues. V shed 5 bases, J shed 3 bases, and the junction held 6 bases outside the gene matches. The CDR3 here is CASSRETGVNQPQHF. The CDR3 DNA reads TGTGCCAGCAGTAGGGAGACAGGGGTCAATCAGCCCCAGCATTTT.

The chain carries TRBV18 and TRBJ2-5; D possibly corresponds to TRBD1 (5 bases). V was clipped by 4 bases and J by 0 bases, with 15 bases between them. This CDR3 region has 16 residues. The germline V gene has CDR1 KGHSH and CDR2 LQKENI. CDR3 region: CASSQTTVRYQETQYF. In DNA, the CDR3 is TGTGCCAGCTCACAAACGACAGTAAGGTACCAAGAGACCCAGTACTTC.

The V call is TRBV12-3 or TRBV12-4, the J call TRBJ1-6, with 7 bases that match TRBD1. The V gene end was trimmed by 5 bases and the J gene end by 9 bases; junction bases not matched to a gene: 7. The CDR3 is 14 amino acids. The CDR3 loop reads CASSRQGVGSPLHF. CDR3 sequence (DNA): TGTGCCAGCAGTCGACAGGGCGTCGGTTCACCCCTCCACTTT.

On this clonotype itself: A read error may explain this, as a much larger clone is one base away. No conserved phenylalanine or tryptophan is present at the end of the CDR3, so a read error is the likely explanation. J is TRBJ2-3 and V is TRBV6-2 or TRBV6-3; 9 bases agree with TRBD1. Per germline, CDR1 MNHEY and CDR2 SVGEGT. Unmatched junction bases numbered 5, after V lost 5 bases and J lost 2 bases. This CDR3 spans 15 amino acids. The CDR3 protein is CASSAGTGTTDTQYY. As DNA, the CDR3 is TGTGCCAGCAGTGCCGGGACAGGGACCACAGATACGCAGTATTAT.

J is TRBJ2-5 and V is TRBV3-1, with D possibly being TRBD2 (6 bases). TRBJ2-7 matches the DNA end more closely, so the J call is doubtful. The CDR3 spans 16 residues. Germline V gene lookup returns CDR1 LGHDT and CDR2 YNNKEL (reference sequence). The CDR3 DNA reads as TGTGCCAGCAGTCCTGCTAACGCGATGGAGGGCTACGAGCAGTACTTC. Its translation is CASSPANAMEGYEQYF.

This clonotype was observed a few times. The chain employs TRBV7-3 and TRBJ2-4; D is unclear. Deletions cut 5 bases from V and 6 bases from J, with 17 bases between. Germline lookup yields CDR1 SGHTA and CDR2 FQGTGA. CDR3 length equals 15 residues. The CDR3 is CASSKTSSPGNIQYF. As DNA, the CDR3 is TGTGCCAGCAGCAAAACTTCCAGCCCCGGAAACATTCAGTACTTC.

This clonotype appeared many times. The V and J genes are TRBV12-3 or TRBV12-4 and TRBJ2-4; 8 bases map to TRBD1. V was pared by 3 bases and J by 7 bases, with 2 bases of the junction left unmatched. The CDR3 is 13 amino acids. In nucleotides, the CDR3 is TGTGCCAGCAGTTTGGGGACAGGTAACATTCAGTACTTC. This sequence encodes CASSLGTGNIQYF.

The rearrangement links TRBV7-2 to TRBJ1-5; maybe TRBD1 (6 bases). Germline-derived CDR1 and CDR2 are SGHTA and FQGNSA. This CDR3 spans 17 amino acids. V lost 2 bases, J lost 4 bases, and 18 bases lay in between. This CDR3 is CASSLLWGGEENQPQHF. CDR3 coding DNA: TGTGCCAGCAGCTTACTTTGGGGGGGCGAGGAAAATCAGCCCCAGCATTTT.

A few counts support this clonotype. The chain links TRBV15 to TRBJ1-6; D is unclear. The germline CDR1 and CDR2 sequences are LNHNV and YYDKDF (reference sequence). CDR3 size: 12 residues. Trimming stripped 5 bases from V and 15 bases from J, with 14 bases between. Here the CDR3 reads CATSSGLGSLHF. The CDR3 coding sequence is TGTGCCACCAGCTCAGGCCTAGGGAGCCTCCACTTT.